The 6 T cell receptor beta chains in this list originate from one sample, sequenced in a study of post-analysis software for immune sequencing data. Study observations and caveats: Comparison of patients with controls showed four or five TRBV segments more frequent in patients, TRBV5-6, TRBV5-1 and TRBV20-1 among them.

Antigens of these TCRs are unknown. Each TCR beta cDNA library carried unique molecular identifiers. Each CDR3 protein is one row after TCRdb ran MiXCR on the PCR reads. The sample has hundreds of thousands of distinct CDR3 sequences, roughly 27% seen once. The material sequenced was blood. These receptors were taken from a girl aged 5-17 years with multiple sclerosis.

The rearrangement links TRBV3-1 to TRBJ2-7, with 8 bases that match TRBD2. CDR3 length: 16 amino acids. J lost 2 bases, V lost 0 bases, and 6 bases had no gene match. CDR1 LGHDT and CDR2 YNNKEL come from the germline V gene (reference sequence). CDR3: CASSQDRLANTYEQYF. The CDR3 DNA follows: TGTGCCAGCAGCCAAGATAGACTAGCGAATACCTACGAGCAGTACTTC.

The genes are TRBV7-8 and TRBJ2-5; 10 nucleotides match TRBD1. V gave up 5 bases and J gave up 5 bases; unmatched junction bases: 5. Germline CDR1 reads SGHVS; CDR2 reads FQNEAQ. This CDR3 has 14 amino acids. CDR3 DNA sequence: TGTGCCAGCAGCACAAGACAGGGGGCTGAGACCCAGTACTTC. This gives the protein CASSTRQGAETQYF.

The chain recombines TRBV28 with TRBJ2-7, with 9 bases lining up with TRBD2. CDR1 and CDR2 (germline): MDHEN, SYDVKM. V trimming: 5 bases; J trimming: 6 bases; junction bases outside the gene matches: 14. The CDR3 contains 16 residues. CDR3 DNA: TGTGCCAGCAGTCCCCCAGGGCGGGAGGGGTCTGGCGAGCAGTACTTC. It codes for CASSPPGREGSGEQYF.

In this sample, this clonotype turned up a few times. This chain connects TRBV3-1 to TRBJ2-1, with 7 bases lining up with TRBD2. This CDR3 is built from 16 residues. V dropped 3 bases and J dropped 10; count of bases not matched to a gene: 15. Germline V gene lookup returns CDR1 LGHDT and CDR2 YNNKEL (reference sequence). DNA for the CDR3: TGTGCCAGCAGCCAGGGCGTTCCCGGGACTATTGAGGAGCAGTTCTTC. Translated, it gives CASSQGVPGTIEEQFF.

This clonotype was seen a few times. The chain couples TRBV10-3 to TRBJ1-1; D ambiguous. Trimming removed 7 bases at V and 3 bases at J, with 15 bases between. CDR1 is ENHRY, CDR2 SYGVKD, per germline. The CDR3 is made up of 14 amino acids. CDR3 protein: CAITVHPRDTEAFF. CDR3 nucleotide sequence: TGTGCCATCACCGTCCACCCCCGCGACACTGAAGCTTTCTTT.

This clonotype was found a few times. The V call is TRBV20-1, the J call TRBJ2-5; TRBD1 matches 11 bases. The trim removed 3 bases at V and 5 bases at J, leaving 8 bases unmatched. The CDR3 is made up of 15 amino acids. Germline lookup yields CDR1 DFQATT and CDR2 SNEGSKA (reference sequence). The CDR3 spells CSARGWGQGVETQYF. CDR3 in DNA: TGCAGTGCTAGGGGGTGGGGACAGGGGGTGGAGACCCAGTACTTC.